This entry features one TCR beta chain sequence. The germline V gene has CDR1 MDHEN and CDR2 SYDVKM. V lost 7 bases to trimming and J lost 7 bases; unmatched junction nucleotides: 7. CDR3 length: 13 residues. Two lung cancer pathologists independently confirmed each histologic diagnosis. The data derive from a study of immune evolution from preneoplasia to lung adenocarcinoma. TCRdb's table, derived via immunoSEQ multiplex PCR, lists solely in-frame clones and lacks some. The sample lists under 45,000 clones, roughly 80% seen once, with approximately 4.6% in the top ten. The sequence was obtained from a person in their 60s with lung adenocarcinoma. This chain connects TRBV28 to TRBJ2-7; 10 nucleotides align to TRBD2. The specimen was FFPE invasive lung adenocarcinoma tissue. Here the CDR3 reads CASNKREGHEQYF. The CDR3 nucleotides read TGTGCCAGCAATAAGCGGGAGGGCCATGAGCAGTACTTC.